The 15 T cell receptor beta chains below all came from one sample that was sequenced in a study of cytomegalovirus exposure and HLA in healthy donors. The PCR made use of 60 Vbeta and 13 Jbeta primers. The protocol was immunoSEQ multiplex PCR, while the TCRdb copy is restricted to in-frame clones and leaves out a portion. Found here are some 200,000 clones, about four fifths of them singletons; the top ten hold 0.08% to 0.1%. Source material: PBMCs. The receptors stem from a boy between 2 and 10 years old in good health and CMV-seronegative.

The V call is TRBV7-2, the J call TRBJ2-7, with 8 bases aligning to TRBD1. The CDR3 contains 17 residues. After removal of 5 bases from V and 2 bases from J, the junction contained 14 bases not matched to a gene. Looked up from germline, CDR1 is SGHTA and CDR2 is FQGNSA. The CDR3 spells CASSAHPRGPITYEQYF. DNA for the CDR3: TGTGCCAGCAGCGCACACCCCAGGGGGCCGATAACCTACGAGCAGTACTTC.

This clone appeared a few times. The chain couples TRBV10-3 to TRBJ1-5, with D possibly TRBD1 on 6 matching bases. Trimming removed 9 bases at V and 5 bases at J, with 26 bases between. Germline CDR1 reads ENHRY; CDR2 reads SYGVKD. This CDR3 has 17 residues. DNA for the CDR3: TGTGCCATTTCTGAATCGGGCAGGGGCAGAGGGGATCAGCCCCAGCATTTT. Residues: CAISESGRGRGDQPQHF.

The V and J genes are TRBV6-5 and TRBJ1-2; D ambiguous. Germline lookup yields CDR1 MNHEY and CDR2 SVGAGI. The length of the CDR3 is 14 residues. The V end lost 5 bases, the J end lost 8 bases, and 18 bases lay between the germline ends. DNA for the CDR3: TGTGCCAGCAGTCGGGGAGCAGTCGGTTACGGCTACACCTTC. Its protein product is CASSRGAVGYGYTF.

The V call is TRBV6-5, the J call TRBJ2-2, with 7 bases aligning to TRBD2. CDR1 and CDR2 (germline): MNHEY, SVGAGI. Trimming cost V 10 bases and J 6 bases; bases outside gene matches: 8. The CDR3 has 13 amino acids. The CDR3 nucleotides read TGTGCCACCAAGCGGGGTGGGGCCGGGGAGCTGTTTTTT. It is translated as CATKRGGAGELFF.

The rearrangement joins TRBV18 to TRBJ2-3; 9 nucleotides line up with TRBD2. This CDR3 has 14 residues. J was trimmed by 3 bases and V by 2 bases; bases with no gene match: 0. Germline V gene lookup returns CDR1 KGHSH and CDR2 LQKENI. The CDR3: CASSPSGGTDTQYF. In DNA, the CDR3 is TGTGCCAGCTCACCAAGCGGGGGGACAGATACGCAGTATTTT.

V usage is TRBV5-1 and J usage is TRBJ2-5; 9 positions agree with TRBD1. J was trimmed by 4 bases and V by 2 bases; bases with no gene match: 6. CDR3 length equals 15 residues. CDR1 and CDR2 (germline): SGHRS, YFSETQ. CDR3 DNA: TGCGCCAGCAGCTTCCAGACAGGGGGAGTAGAGACCCAGTACTTC. This sequence encodes CASSFQTGGVETQYF. The full variable domain, in which reference TRBV5-1 and TRBJ2-5 provide the parts outside the CDR3, is KAGVTQTPRYLIKTRGQQVTLSCSPISGHRSVSWYQQTPGQGLQFLFEYFSETQRNKGNFPGRFSGRQFSNSRSEMNVSTLELGDSALYLCASSFQTGGVETQYFGPGTRLLVL.

The V and J genes are TRBV6-6 and TRBJ1-2, with 7 bases aligning to TRBD1. This CDR3 comprises 15 residues. Germline trimming cut 5 bases from V and 14 bases from J; bases unmatched to any gene: 20. Germline loops: CDR1 MNHNY, CDR2 SVGAGI (reference sequence). The CDR3 loop reads CASSARQPRQGQGTF. CDR3 in DNA: TGTGCCAGCAGTGCCCGGCAACCCAGACAGGGCCAGGGGACCTTC.

The genes are TRBV4-1 and TRBJ2-2; 9 bases are shared with TRBD1. Germline assignment: CDR1 MGHRA and CDR2 YSYEKL. After removal of 3 bases from V and 6 bases from J, the junction contained 11 bases not matched to a gene. CDR3 length equals 17 residues. CDR3 region: CASSQTSDRGLPGELFF. The CDR3 nucleotides are TGCGCCAGCAGCCAGACCTCGGACAGGGGTTTGCCCGGGGAGCTGTTTTTT.

In this sample, this clone turned up a few times. V usage is TRBV27 and J usage is TRBJ1-1; maybe TRBD1 (6 bases). The CDR3 has 15 amino acids. V lost 0 bases and J lost 5, with 13 bases in between. The V gene's germline CDR1 is MNHEY and CDR2 SMNVEV (reference sequence). This chain's CDR3 is CASSLSGGARTEAFF. The DNA for the CDR3 is TGTGCCAGCAGTTTATCGGGGGGGGCGAGGACTGAAGCTTTCTTT.

The genes are TRBV19 and TRBJ1-4, with D uncertain. The V and J ends lost 3 bases and 5 bases respectively, with 7 bases between them. CDR3 size: 13 residues. CDR1 and CDR2 (germline): LNHDA, SQIVND (reference sequence). The CDR3 loop is CASSMYENEKLFF. The CDR3 DNA follows: TGTGCCAGTAGTATGTATGAGAATGAAAAACTGTTTTTT.

The rearrangement links TRBV6-5 to TRBJ2-7, with 7 bases fitting TRBD2. Trimming at V came to 2 bases and at J to 6 bases, leaving 4 bases not matched to a gene. Germline CDR1 and CDR2: MNHEY and SVGAGI. This CDR3 is built from 13 residues. This CDR3 reads CASSYGREREQYF. The CDR3 DNA reads as TGTGCCAGCAGTTACGGGAGGGAACGCGAGCAGTACTTC.

The chain links TRBV4-3 to TRBJ1-2; no clear D gene. CDR3 size: 14 residues. Trimming cost V 0 bases and J 8 bases, with 13 bases left between them. Per germline, CDR1 LGHNA and CDR2 YSLEER. This CDR3 reads CASSQDSSLLGYTF. For the CDR3, the DNA is TGCGCCAGCAGCCAAGATTCTAGCCTGTTAGGCTACACCTTC.

J is TRBJ2-7 and V is TRBV5-1; 7 nucleotides align to TRBD1. V lost 2 bases to trimming and J lost 1 base; unmatched junction nucleotides: 9. The CDR3 is 16 amino acids. Germline CDR1 SGHRS, CDR2 YFSETQ. CDR3 DNA sequence: TGCGCCAGCAGCTTAGGGGGCCGGGATGGATCCTACGAGCAGTACTTC. Protein: CASSLGGRDGSYEQYF. The whole variable domain, filled in from reference TRBV5-1 and TRBJ2-7, reads KAGVTQTPRYLIKTRGQQVTLSCSPISGHRSVSWYQQTPGQGLQFLFEYFSETQRNKGNFPGRFSGRQFSNSRSEMNVSTLELGDSALYLCASSLGGRDGSYEQYFGPGTRLTVT.

This clone was observed a few times. The genes are TRBV9 and TRBJ2-5, with 7 bases fitting TRBD2. The ends lost 0 bases at V and 5 bases at J; junction bases unmatched: 4. The CDR3 totals 14 residues. Germline V gives CDR1 SGDLS, CDR2 YYNGEE. The CDR3 sequence is CASSVGVGGETQYF. The CDR3 DNA follows: TGTGCCAGCAGCGTAGGGGTGGGAGGGGAGACCCAGTACTTC.

In its sample, this clone was seen a few times. The rearrangement joins TRBV9 to TRBJ2-1; 8 bases agree with TRBD2. The germline V gene encodes CDR1 SGDLS and CDR2 YYNGEE. J was trimmed by 7 bases and V by 2 bases; bases with no gene match: 14. The length of the CDR3 is 17 residues. This CDR3 reads CASSVSGTGGPWNEQFF. CDR3 in DNA: TGTGCCAGCAGCGTCAGTGGAACGGGGGGGCCGTGGAATGAGCAGTTCTTC.